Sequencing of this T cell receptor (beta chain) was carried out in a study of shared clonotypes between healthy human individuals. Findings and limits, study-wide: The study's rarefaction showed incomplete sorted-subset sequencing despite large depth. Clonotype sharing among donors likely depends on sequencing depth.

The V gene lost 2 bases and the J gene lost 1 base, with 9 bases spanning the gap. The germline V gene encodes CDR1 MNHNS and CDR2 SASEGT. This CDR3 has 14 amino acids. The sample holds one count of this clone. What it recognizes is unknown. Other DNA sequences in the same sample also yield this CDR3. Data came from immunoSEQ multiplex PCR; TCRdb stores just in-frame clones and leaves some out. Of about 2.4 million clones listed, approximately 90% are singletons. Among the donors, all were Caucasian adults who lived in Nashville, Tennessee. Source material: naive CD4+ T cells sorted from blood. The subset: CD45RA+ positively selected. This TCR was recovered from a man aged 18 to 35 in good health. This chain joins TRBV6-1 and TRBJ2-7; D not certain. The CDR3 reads CASSEMAASYEQYF. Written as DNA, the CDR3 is TGTGCCAGCAGTGAAATGGCAGCGTCCTACGAGCAGTACTTC.